This T cell receptor (beta chain) was profiled in a study of tumor-infiltrating lymphocytes in localized non-small cell lung cancer. The CDR3 totals 14 residues. The V gene's germline CDR1 is SGHAT and CDR2 FQNNGV. The J segment lost 6 bases and the V segment lost 1 base, leaving 4 bases of the junction unmatched. The data were produced by immunoSEQ multiplex PCR, yet TCRdb's version contains in-frame clones alone and is incomplete. This table has 13,000 to 15,000 clones, under 70% appearing once. In this sample, this clone turned up a few times. The chain is built from TRBV11-2 and TRBJ2-3; 7 bases fit TRBD2. The sample consisted of uninvolved lung tissue not adjacent to the tumor. The receptor's source is a human donor with non-small cell lung cancer. The CDR3 reads CASSLVAGVDTQYF. The CDR3 DNA follows: TGTGCCAGCAGCTTAGTCGCGGGAGTGGATACGCAGTATTTT.